Listed here is a single TCR beta chain. The target of this receptor is not known. Per-nucleotide qualities are absent, and no much larger clonotype sits a single base away. TCRbeta CDR3 regions were amplified from genomic DNA using the immunoSEQ Assay, a bias-controlled multiplex PCR. Regarding the original processing steps: Within the assay, amplification of reference gene primers was used to estimate how many nucleated cells each sample contained. To quantify the absolute abundance of each unique TCRbeta CDR3 rearrangement, sequence reads were collapsed and filtered. For each sample, productive Simpson clonality was calculated as the square root of Simpson's diversity index across productive rearrangements. Entries here come from immuneACCESS through TCRdb and include only in-frame sequences with V and J called. Some clones fail to appear in such tables; in the studies checked, an unresolved V gene covers under half of the shortfall, and the cause of the remainder is unknown. Clonal size and the V and J genes are those of that table, whereas D and trimming came from the DNA. The sample records about 350,000 clones, around nine tenths of which are singletons. Jointly, the top ten make up about 7% of the sample.

This entry belongs to a study of blood T cell repertoires in COVID-19 (dated by TCRdb to 2019 to 2021). Regarding the research as a whole: Samples covering the acute and convalescent phases of COVID-19 were provided by collaborators in the United States, Italy and Spain. The prospective study material was composed of cDNA or gDNA derived from T cells, B-cell-depleted T cells, or PBMCs. Deeply sampled blood TCRbeta repertoires from subjects exposed to, actively infected with, or recovered from COVID-19 were included in the dataset. A freely available public database, intended as a resource for researchers studying the immune response to SARS-CoV-2, is where the repertoires were released. Samples came from the ongoing ImmuneRACE study (first 160 participants) plus 1,254 subjects from 6 global collaborators. Nearly every sample came with metadata listing a de-identified subject ID, COVID-19 status, age in years and sex. Where available, HLA class I and class II types were taken from metadata supplied by the sample provider and were not determined by assay-based typing. Overall study results and their limits: The amount of clinical and demographic metadata varied by source and participant and was provided uncurated.

One collaborating source in Seattle enrolled patients while the patients were actively infected and followed the patients over time throughout the course of disease. Collaborating institutions collected whole blood in K2EDTA tubes following their own protocols. For TCRbeta analysis, collaborators shipped samples as frozen whole blood, isolated PBMCs, or DNA extracted from either of those sample types. V was cut back by 5 bases and J by 5 bases, leaving a gap of 21 bases between them. Per the germline V gene, SGHAT is the CDR1 and FQNNGV is the CDR2. Including the terminal cysteine and phenylalanine, the CDR3 comprises 16 residues. Only the CDR3 portion is preserved as DNA: 48 bases, with reading frame beginning at the first base.

Sequencing was carried out using peripheral blood. This TCR derives from a woman aged 70-85 years with COVID-19, enrolled during active disease. The rearrangement combines TRBV11-2 with TRBJ1-1, with TRBD1 tentatively as D gene (5 bases match). The nucleotide sequence is given as TGTGCCAGCAGCGCTCCAGGGTATGGGTCGAGGACTGAAGCTTTCTTT. Its product reads: CASSAPGYGSRTEAFF.